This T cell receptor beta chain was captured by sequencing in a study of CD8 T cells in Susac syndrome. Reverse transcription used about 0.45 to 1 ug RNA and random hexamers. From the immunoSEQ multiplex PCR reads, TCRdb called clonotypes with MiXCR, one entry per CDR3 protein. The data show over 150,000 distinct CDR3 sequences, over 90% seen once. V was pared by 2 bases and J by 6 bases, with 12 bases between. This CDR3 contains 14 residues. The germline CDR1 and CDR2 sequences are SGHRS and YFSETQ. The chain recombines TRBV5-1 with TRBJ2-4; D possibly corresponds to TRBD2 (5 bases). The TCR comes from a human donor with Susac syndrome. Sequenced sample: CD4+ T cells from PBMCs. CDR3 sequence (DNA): TGCGCCAGCAGCTTTCGAGGGCTCAGAAACATTCAGTACTTC. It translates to CASSFRGLRNIQYF.